Reported below is one T cell receptor (beta chain). The sample is drawn from a study of blood T cell repertoires in COVID-19. Study-wide background: Samples came from the United States, Italy and Spain, spanning acute and convalescent COVID-19. T cells, B-cell-depleted T cells, or PBMCs provided the cDNA or gDNA that served as material.

The CDR3 length is 16 residues. V was trimmed by 0 bases and J by 6 bases, leaving 15 bases between them. Germline V gives CDR1 SGDLS, CDR2 YYNGEE. Original methodology: Reference gene primer amplification yielded estimated nucleated cell counts. Sequencing used immunoSEQ multiplex PCR; TCRdb keeps in-frame clones, though not all of them. V and J calls and clone size are as listed in that table; D and trimming were resolved from the DNA. The sample records roughly 33,000 clones, around 87% being singletons. The receptor comes from a man older than 75 with active COVID-19. Sequenced: peripheral blood. V and J are TRBV9 and TRBJ2-2; TRBD2 might be the D (6 bases). The CDR3 nucleotides read TGTGCCAGCAGCGTAGGAACTAGCACGGCGCCCGGGGAGCTGTTTTTT. It encodes CASSVGTSTAPGELFF. Looking up the rest from reference TRBV9 and TRBJ2-2 gives the full variable domain: DSGVTQTPKHLITATGQRVTLRCSPRSGDLSVYWYQQSLDQGLQFLIQYYNGEERAKGNILERFSAQQFPDLHSELNLSSLELGDSALYFCASSVGTSTAPGELFFGEGSRLTVL.